Sequencing of this TCR beta chain was carried out in a study of blood T cell repertoires in COVID-19. Study summary: The origin of the acute and convalescent COVID-19 samples was the United States, Italy and Spain. PBMCs, B-cell-depleted T cells, or T cells provided the cDNA or gDNA that made up the material.

The V gene's germline CDR1 is MRHNA and CDR2 SNTAGT. This CDR3 has 16 amino acids. Trimming took 4 bases from V and 0 from J, leaving 14 bases between them. Authors' processing steps: Researchers report that nucleated cell counts were estimated from reference gene primer amplification. Assay used: immunoSEQ multiplex PCR; TCRdb lists only in-frame clones, some missing. The V and J calls and the clone size are those of that table, but D and trimming were determined from the DNA. The sample has fewer than 150,000 clones, less than 90% seen once. Sequenced sample: peripheral blood. The receptor was isolated from a woman aged 25 to 39 who had recovered from COVID-19. The chain employs TRBV6-4 and TRBJ2-3, with D perhaps TRBD1 (5 bases). CDR3 in DNA: TGTGCCAGCAGTGTAGGACACGGCCCTAGCACAGATACGCAGTATTTT. This translates into CASSVGHGPSTDTQYF.